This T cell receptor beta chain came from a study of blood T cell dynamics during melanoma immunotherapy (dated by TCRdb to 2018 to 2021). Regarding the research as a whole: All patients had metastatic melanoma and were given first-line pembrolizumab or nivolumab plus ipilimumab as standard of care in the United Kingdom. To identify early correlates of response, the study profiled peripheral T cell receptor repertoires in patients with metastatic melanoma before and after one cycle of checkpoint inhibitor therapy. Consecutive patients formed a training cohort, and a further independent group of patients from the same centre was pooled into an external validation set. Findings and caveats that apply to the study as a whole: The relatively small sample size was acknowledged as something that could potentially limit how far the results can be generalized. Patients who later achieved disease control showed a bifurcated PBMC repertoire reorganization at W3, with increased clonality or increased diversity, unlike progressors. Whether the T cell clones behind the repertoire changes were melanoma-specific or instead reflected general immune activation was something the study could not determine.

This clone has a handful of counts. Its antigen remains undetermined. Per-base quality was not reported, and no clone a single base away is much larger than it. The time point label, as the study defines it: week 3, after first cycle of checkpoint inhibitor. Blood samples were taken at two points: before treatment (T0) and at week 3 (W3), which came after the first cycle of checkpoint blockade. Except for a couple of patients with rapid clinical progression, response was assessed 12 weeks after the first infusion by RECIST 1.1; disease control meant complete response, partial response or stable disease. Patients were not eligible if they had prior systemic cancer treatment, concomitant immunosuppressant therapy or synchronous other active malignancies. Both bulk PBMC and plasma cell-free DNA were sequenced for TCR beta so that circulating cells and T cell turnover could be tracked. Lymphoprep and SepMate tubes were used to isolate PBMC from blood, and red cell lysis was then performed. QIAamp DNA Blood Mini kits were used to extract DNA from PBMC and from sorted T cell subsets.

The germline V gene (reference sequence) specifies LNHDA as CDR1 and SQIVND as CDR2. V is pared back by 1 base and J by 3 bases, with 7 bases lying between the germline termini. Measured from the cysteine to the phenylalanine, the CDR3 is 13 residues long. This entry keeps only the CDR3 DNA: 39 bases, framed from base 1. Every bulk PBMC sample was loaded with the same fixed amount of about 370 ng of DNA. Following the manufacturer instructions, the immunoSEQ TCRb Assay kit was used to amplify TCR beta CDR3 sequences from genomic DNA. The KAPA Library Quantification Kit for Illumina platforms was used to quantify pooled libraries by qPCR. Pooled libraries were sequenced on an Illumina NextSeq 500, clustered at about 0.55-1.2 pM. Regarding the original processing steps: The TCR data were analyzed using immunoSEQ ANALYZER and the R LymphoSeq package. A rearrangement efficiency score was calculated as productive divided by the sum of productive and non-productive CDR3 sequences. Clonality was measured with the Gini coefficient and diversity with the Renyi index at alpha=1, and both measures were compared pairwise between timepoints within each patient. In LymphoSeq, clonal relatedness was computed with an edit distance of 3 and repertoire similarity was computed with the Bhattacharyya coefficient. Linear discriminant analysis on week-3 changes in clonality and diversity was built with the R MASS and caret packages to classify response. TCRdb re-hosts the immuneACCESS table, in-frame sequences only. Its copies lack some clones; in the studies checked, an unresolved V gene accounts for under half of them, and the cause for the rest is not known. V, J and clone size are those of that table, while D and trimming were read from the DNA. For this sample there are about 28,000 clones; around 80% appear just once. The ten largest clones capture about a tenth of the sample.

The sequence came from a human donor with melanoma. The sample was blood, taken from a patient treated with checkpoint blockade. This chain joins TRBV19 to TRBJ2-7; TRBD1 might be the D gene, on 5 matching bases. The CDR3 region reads CASSIAGIYEQYF. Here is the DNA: TGTGCCAGTAGTATAGCAGGGATCTACGAGCAGTACTTC. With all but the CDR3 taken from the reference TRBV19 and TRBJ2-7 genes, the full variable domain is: DGGITQSPKYLFRKEGQNVTLSCEQNLNHDAMYWYRQDPGQGLRLIYYSQIVNDFQKGDIAEGYSVSREKKESFPLTVTSAQKNPTAFYLCASSIAGIYEQYFGPGTRLTVT.